This T cell receptor beta chain appears in the sequencing data of a study of blood T cell repertoires in COVID-19. The overall study: The United States, Italy and Spain provided the acute and convalescent COVID-19 samples.

Per the original methods: Quantification of nucleated cells was approximated via reference gene primer amplification. Sequenced by immunoSEQ multiplex PCR; TCRdb stores in-frame clones only, minus some. V, J and clone size were drawn from that table, and D and trimming were deduced from the DNA. The profile shows 60,000 to 70,000 clones, almost 85% of them singletons. The CDR3 is 14 amino acids. Per germline, CDR1 SGHVS and CDR2 FQNEAQ. V gave up 4 bases and J gave up 4 bases; unmatched junction bases: 6. Sample: peripheral blood. The clonotype comes from a man aged 50 or older with active COVID-19. The genes are TRBV7-8 and TRBJ1-2; TRBD1 matches 7 bases. The CDR3 bases are TGTGCCAGCAGCTCGACAGGGACGGCCTATGGCTACACCTTC. Amino acid sequence: CASSSTGTAYGYTF.